This T cell receptor beta chain comes out of a study of T cell changes during pregnancy in multiple sclerosis. Clones were read by immunoSEQ multiplex PCR, and TCRdb kept only the in-frame ones, dropping some. Here the sample spans over 50,000 clones, approximately 91% being singletons. Germline CDR1 DFQATT, CDR2 SNEGSKA (reference sequence). The CDR3 sequence is 11 residues long. V was clipped by 1 base and J by 8 bases, with 6 bases between them. The sample consisted of CD4+ T cells from peripheral blood mononuclear cells, taken in the third trimester of pregnancy. V is TRBV20-1 and J is TRBJ2-1, with D perhaps TRBD2 (5 bases). The sequence derives from a female donor with multiple sclerosis, enrolled in a pregnancy study. The CDR3 spells CSARVRDEQFF. The CDR3 bases are TGCAGTGCTAGAGTGAGGGATGAGCAGTTCTTC.